This T cell receptor (beta chain) was identified in a study of blood T cell repertoires in COVID-19. About the study: The United States, Italy and Spain were the sources of the acute and convalescent COVID-19 samples. The cDNA or gDNA used as material had been derived from T cells, B-cell-depleted T cells, or PBMCs.

Original data processing: Counts of nucleated cells, estimated from reference gene primer amplification, were obtained. The protocol was immunoSEQ multiplex PCR, while the TCRdb copy is restricted to in-frame clones and leaves out a portion. That table furnishes V, J and clone size, whereas the DNA furnished D and trimming. The profile covers some 50,000 clones, with approximately 83% appearing a single time and 15% to 18% taken by the ten largest. CDR3 length: 15 residues. The V gene's germline CDR1 is SGHTA and CDR2 FQGNSA. V lost 2 bases to trimming and J lost 2 bases; unmatched junction nucleotides: 5.

Sequencing was performed on peripheral blood. This TCR came from a human donor in a cohort sampled during active COVID-19. The donor label of this sample is uncertain. The chain recombines TRBV7-2 with TRBJ2-5, with 7 nucleotides matching TRBD1. The CDR3 DNA is TGTGCCAGCAGCTTACAGGGGACAGAACAAGAGACCCAGTACTTC. Protein: CASSLQGTEQETQYF.